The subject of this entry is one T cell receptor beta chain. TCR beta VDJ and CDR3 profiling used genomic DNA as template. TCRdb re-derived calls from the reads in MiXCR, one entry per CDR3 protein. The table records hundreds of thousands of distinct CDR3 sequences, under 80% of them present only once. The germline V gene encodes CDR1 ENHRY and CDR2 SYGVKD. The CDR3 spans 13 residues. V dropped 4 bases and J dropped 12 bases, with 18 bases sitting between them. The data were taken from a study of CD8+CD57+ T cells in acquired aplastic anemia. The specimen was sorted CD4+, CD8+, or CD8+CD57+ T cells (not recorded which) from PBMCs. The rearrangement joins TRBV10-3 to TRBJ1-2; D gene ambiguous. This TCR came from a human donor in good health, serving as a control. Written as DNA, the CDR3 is TGTGCCATCAGTGCTGCACTCGGTGCCGGGCACACCTTC. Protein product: CAISAALGAGHTF.